The entry below describes one T cell receptor (beta chain). What it recognizes is unknown. The germline V gene encodes CDR1 LNHDA and CDR2 SQIVND (reference sequence). This CDR3 comprises 12 residues. The sample is drawn from a study of T cell responses to AZD1222 COVID-19 vaccine. Notes on the study in general: The sample set comprised mostly white British donors with more females, and clonal diversity was possibly underestimated.

Libraries were prepared by immunoSEQ multiplex PCR; TCRdb keeps only in-frame clonotypes and omits some of them. The sample shows approximately 200,000 clones, approximately 93% of them seen only once. The origin of this receptor is an adult who received the AZD1222 COVID-19 vaccine. The J gene is TRBJ2-2, the V gene TRBV19, with D tentatively TRBD1 (6 bases). The sequences come from peripheral blood, collected 28 days after the second AZD1222 dose. CDR3 protein: CGPGHNTGELFF. DNA for the CDR3: TGTGGGCCGGGACACAACACCGGGGAGCTGTTTTTT.